This T cell receptor (beta chain) was recovered during a study of blood T cell repertoires in COVID-19. Only in-frame clones appear in the TCRdb table, and some are missing; sequencing was by immunoSEQ multiplex PCR. The table shows roughly 49,000 clones, with roughly 83% occurring only once. The J segment lost 5 bases and the V segment lost 5 bases, leaving 6 bases of the junction unmatched. The germline V gene encodes CDR1 SGHAT and CDR2 FQNNGV. The CDR3 sequence is 14 residues long. Sequencing used peripheral blood. V usage is TRBV11-2 and J usage is TRBJ1-5; 7 bases map to TRBD1. This sequence was found in a human donor in a cohort sampled during active COVID-19. The DNA of the CDR3 is TGTGCCAGCAGCGTCAACAGGGGATATCAGCCCCAGCATTTT. It yields the protein CASSVNRGYQPQHF.